One and the same sample provided the 18 T cell receptor beta chains below, sequenced in a study of radiotherapy plus CTLA-4 blockade in lung cancer. Using immunoSEQ multiplex PCR, the repertoire was profiled, and TCRdb retains in-frame clones only, with some absent. The sample gives approximately 90,000 clones, about four fifths of which show up once; 0.84% is in the top ten. The sample here was peripheral blood, taken from a patient treated with radiotherapy plus ipilimumab. These receptor sequences come from a human donor with non-small cell lung cancer who had stable disease on radiotherapy plus ipilimumab.

This rearrangement joins TRBV6-1 to TRBJ2-1; weak D call: TRBD2 (5 bases). In germline, CDR1 is MNHNS, CDR2 SASEGT. The ends were cut back, 6 bases at V and 1 base at J, with 10 bases in the middle. This CDR3 is 14 amino acids long. The CDR3 loop is CASSLPGSYNEQFF. CDR3 bases: TGTGCCAGCAGCCTCCCGGGGTCCTACAATGAGCAGTTCTTC.

The count of this clone is one. The gene calls are TRBV5-1 and TRBJ2-1, with 10 bases identical to TRBD1. The CDR3 spans 14 residues. J was trimmed by 9 bases and V by 4 bases; bases with no gene match: 7. Germline CDR1 and CDR2: SGHRS and YFSETQ. CDR3 region: CASSEGQGWSEQFF. In nucleotides, the CDR3 is TGCGCCAGCAGCGAGGGACAGGGGTGGAGTGAGCAGTTCTTC.

The V call is TRBV4-1, the J call TRBJ1-2, with D uncertain. Trimming cost V 0 bases and J 4 bases, with 21 bases left between them. Looked up from germline, CDR1 is MGHRA and CDR2 is YSYEKL. The CDR3 is 18 amino acids. The CDR3 sequence: CASSQDLGRASRFYGYTF. CDR3 in DNA: TGCGCCAGCAGCCAAGACTTAGGGCGAGCGAGTCGGTTCTATGGCTACACCTTC.

The chain couples TRBV28 to TRBJ2-7; D might be TRBD2 (7 bases). There are 15 residues in the CDR3. CDR1 and CDR2 from the germline V gene are MDHEN and SYDVKM. Trimming took off 8 bases at V and 4 bases at J, with 21 bases between the two ends. CDR3 protein: CASCSPGGAGYEQYF. The CDR3 DNA reads as TGTGCCAGCTGCTCCCCTGGGGGGGCAGGTTACGAGCAGTACTTC. Full variable domain (outside the CDR3, taken from reference TRBV28 and TRBJ2-7): DVKVTQSSRYLVKRTGEKVFLECVQDMDHENMFWYRQDPGLGLRLIYFSYDVKMKEKGDIPEGYSVSREKKERFSLILESASTNQTSMYLCASCSPGGAGYEQYFGPGTRLTVT.

CDR3 sequence reads: CSVALSGYEQYF. CDR3 nucleotides: TGCAGCGTAGCTCTCTCGGGATACGAGCAGTACTTC. The rearrangement uses TRBV29-1 and TRBJ2-7, with D perhaps TRBD2 (5 bases). V gave up 6 bases and J gave up 4 bases, with 13 bases separating them. Germline V gene lookup returns CDR1 SQVTM and CDR2 ANQGSEA. The CDR3 runs 12 residues.

The chain is built from TRBV7-8 and TRBJ2-7; D possibly corresponds to TRBD2 (7 bases). Germline V gives CDR1 SGHVS, CDR2 FQNEAQ. The CDR3 has 15 residues. V was shortened by 1 base and J by 6 bases, with 16 bases between the two germline ends. As DNA, the CDR3 is TGTGCCAGCAGCTTAGGGGCGGGGGCGTGGGGCGAGCAGTACTTC. Protein: CASSLGAGAWGEQYF.

V usage is TRBV21-1 and J usage is TRBJ1-5; the DNA was not compared with TRBD1, the D call given in the table. TRBV21-1 represents a pseudogene. This CDR3 has 17 amino acids. CDR3 region: CASSKGPIWHPDQPQHF. CDR3 sequence (DNA): TGTGCCAGCAGCAAAGGGCCAATTTGGCACCCCGATCAGCCCCAGCATTTT.

The rearrangement uses TRBV9 and TRBJ2-5, with 8 bases that match TRBD2. The ends lost 0 bases at V and 0 bases at J; junction bases unmatched: 4. Per germline, CDR1 SGDLS and CDR2 YYNGEE. The CDR3 loop spans 16 amino acids. The CDR3 DNA sequence: TGTGCCAGCAGCGTAGACGGCGGGGGGTACCAAGAGACCCAGTACTTC. Its translation is CASSVDGGGYQETQYF.

The chain recombines TRBV29-1 with TRBJ2-1, with 9 bases matching TRBD2. Trimming took 6 bases from V and 0 from J; bases not matched to a gene: 9. The CDR3 consists of 16 residues. Germline V gene data show CDR1 as SQVTM and CDR2 as ANQGSEA. The CDR3: CSVLSWRGGSYNEQFF. In nucleotides, the CDR3 is TGCAGCGTCCTTTCTTGGCGGGGGGGCTCCTACAATGAGCAGTTCTTC.

The rearrangement uses TRBV7-8 and TRBJ1-6, with D perhaps matching TRBD1 (6 bases). Germline CDR1 is SGHVS and CDR2 is FQNEAQ. This CDR3 comprises 16 residues. The V end lost 5 bases, the J end lost 5 bases, and 16 bases lay between the germline ends. The CDR3 sequence is CASSLDRINNNSPLHF. For the CDR3, the DNA is TGTGCCAGCAGCCTCGACAGGATCAACAATAATTCACCCCTCCACTTT.

This chain links TRBV29-1 with TRBJ2-1; 7 bases match TRBD1. CDR1 and CDR2 from the germline V gene are SQVTM and ANQGSEA. CDR3 length: 11 residues. V lost 7 bases and J lost 10; bases outside the gene matches: 7. The CDR3 spells CSGQGPWEQFF. In nucleotides, the CDR3 is TGCAGCGGACAGGGTCCATGGGAGCAGTTCTTC.

The rearrangement links TRBV2 to TRBJ1-1; 7 nucleotides line up with TRBD1. CDR3 length: 14 residues. CDR1 SNHLY and CDR2 FYNNEI come from the germline V gene. The junction had 10 bases not matched to a gene; V was cut back by 6 bases and J by 6 bases. Here the CDR3 DNA reads TGTGCCAGCAGCGCCGATAGGGGGCTACCTGAAGCTTTCTTT. Translating gives CASSADRGLPEAFF.

The table lists this clone with a count of one. The CDR3 loop is CASRVTESSYGYTF. DNA for the CDR3: TGTGCCAGCAGGGTTACAGAAAGCAGCTATGGCTACACCTTC. The chain has TRBV6-5 and TRBJ1-2; D gene ambiguous. Germline CDR1 reads MNHEY; CDR2 reads SVGAGI. The CDR3 has 14 residues. The V end lost 6 bases, the J end lost 4 bases, and 15 bases lay between the germline ends.

Concerning this clone itself: A junction boundary mismatches the germline segment, possibly from a read error. J is TRBJ1-3 and V is TRBV30, with a tentative D call TRBD1 (6 bases). Germline V gene lookup returns CDR1 GTSNPN and CDR2 SVGIG (reference sequence). This CDR3 contains 15 residues. CDR3 DNA sequence: TGTGCCTGGAGAGCGCACCCATCACAGGGAAACCCCATATATTTT. This gives the protein CAWRAHPSQGNPIYF.

The chain combines TRBV28 with TRBJ2-2, with D perhaps assigned TRBD1 or TRBD2 (5 bases each). Trimming removed 7 bases at V and 4 bases at J, with 10 bases between. Germline CDR1 reads MDHEN; CDR2 reads SYDVKM. The CDR3 runs 13 residues. CDR3 residues: CASMGPSTGELFF. In DNA, the CDR3 is TGTGCCAGCATGGGACCGAGCACCGGGGAGCTGTTTTTT.

The chain combines TRBV7-3 with TRBJ2-7, with 7 bases aligning to TRBD2. The end of the DNA fits TRBJ2-5 better, so the J call may be wrong. Per the germline V gene, CDR1 is SGHTA and CDR2 is FQGTGA. There are 13 residues in the CDR3. The CDR3 spells CASSRGSQETQYF. The CDR3 DNA sequence: TGTGCCAGCAGCCGCGGGAGTCAAGAGACCCAGTACTTC.

This chain uses TRBV10-2 with TRBJ2-1; 7 bases line up with TRBD1. CDR1 WSHSY and CDR2 SAAADI come from the germline V gene. This CDR3 region has 16 residues. The V gene end was trimmed by 0 bases and the J gene end by 3 bases; junction bases not matched to a gene: 5. The CDR3 sequence: CASSESLQGYYNEQFF. The CDR3 DNA is TGCGCCAGCAGTGAGTCCTTACAGGGGTACTACAATGAGCAGTTCTTC.

This clone has a single count. V and J are TRBV9 and TRBJ2-3; TRBD1 matches 8 bases. With V trimmed by 0 bases and J by 3 bases, 9 bases remained unmatched. Germline CDR1 reads SGDLS; CDR2 reads YYNGEE. This CDR3 contains 17 residues. CDR3 coding DNA: TGTGCCAGCAGCGTAGGGCCAGGGGGCGTTGGTACAGATACGCAGTATTTT. This encodes CASSVGPGGVGTDTQYF.